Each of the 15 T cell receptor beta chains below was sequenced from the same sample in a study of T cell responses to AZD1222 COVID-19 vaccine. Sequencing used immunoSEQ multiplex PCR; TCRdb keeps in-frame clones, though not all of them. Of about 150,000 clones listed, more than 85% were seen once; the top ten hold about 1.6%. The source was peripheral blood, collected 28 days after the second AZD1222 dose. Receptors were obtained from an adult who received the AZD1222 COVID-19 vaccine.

The CDR3 sequence is CASSMDRVGHEQFF. The CDR3 region has the DNA TGCGCCAGCAGCATGGACAGGGTGGGGCATGAGCAGTTCTTC. The chain links TRBV5-1 to TRBJ2-1; 8 bases are shared with TRBD1. J was trimmed by 8 bases and V by 4 bases; bases with no gene match: 8. Germline CDR1 SGHRS, CDR2 YFSETQ. This CDR3 is built from 14 residues.

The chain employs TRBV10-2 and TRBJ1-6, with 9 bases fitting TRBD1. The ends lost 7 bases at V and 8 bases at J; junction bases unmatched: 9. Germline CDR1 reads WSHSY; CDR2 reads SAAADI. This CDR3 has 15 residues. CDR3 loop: CASTGETGGYSPLHF. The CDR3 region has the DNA TGCGCCAGCACGGGGGAGACAGGGGGTTATTCACCCCTCCACTTT.

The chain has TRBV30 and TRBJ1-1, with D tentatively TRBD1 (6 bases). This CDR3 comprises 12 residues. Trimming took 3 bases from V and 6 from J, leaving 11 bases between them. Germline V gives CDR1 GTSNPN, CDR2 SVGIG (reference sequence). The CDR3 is CAWSLGAAEAFF. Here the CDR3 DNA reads TGTGCCTGGAGCTTGGGGGCCGCTGAAGCTTTCTTT.

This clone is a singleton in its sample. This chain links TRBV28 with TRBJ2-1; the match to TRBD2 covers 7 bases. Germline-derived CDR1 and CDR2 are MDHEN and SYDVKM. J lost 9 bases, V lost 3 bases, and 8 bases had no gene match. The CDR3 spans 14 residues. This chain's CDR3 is CASSFRGAGVEQFF. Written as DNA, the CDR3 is TGTGCCAGCAGTTTCCGGGGCGCGGGGGTTGAGCAGTTCTTC.

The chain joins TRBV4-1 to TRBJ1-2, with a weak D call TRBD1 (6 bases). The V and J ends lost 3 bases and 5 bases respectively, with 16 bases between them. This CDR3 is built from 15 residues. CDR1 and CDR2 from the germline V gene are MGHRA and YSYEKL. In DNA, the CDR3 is TGCGCCAGCAGCCAGGGACATGGGGTTGGGTATGGCTACACCTTC. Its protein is CASSQGHGVGYGYTF.

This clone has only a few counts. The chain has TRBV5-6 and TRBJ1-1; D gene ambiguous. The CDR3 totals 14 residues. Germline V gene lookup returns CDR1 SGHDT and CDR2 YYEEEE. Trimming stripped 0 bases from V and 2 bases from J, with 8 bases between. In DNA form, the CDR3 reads TGTGCCAGCAGCTTGGCCCAGGTTAACACTGAAGCTTTCTTT. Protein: CASSLAQVNTEAFF.

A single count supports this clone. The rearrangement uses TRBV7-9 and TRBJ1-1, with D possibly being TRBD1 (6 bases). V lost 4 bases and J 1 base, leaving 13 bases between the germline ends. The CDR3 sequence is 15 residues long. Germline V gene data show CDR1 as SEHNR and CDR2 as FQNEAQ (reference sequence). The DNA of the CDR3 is TGTGCCAGCAGCTCCCAGGACAGCTCGAACACTGAAGCTTTCTTT. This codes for CASSSQDSSNTEAFF.

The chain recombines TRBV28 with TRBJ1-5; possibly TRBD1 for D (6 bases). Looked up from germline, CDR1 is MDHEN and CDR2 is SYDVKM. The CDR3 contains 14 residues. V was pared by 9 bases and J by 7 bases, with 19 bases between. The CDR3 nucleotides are TGTGCCAGTACCCCGGCAGGGGAAGGGCAGCCCCAGCATTTT. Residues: CASTPAGEGQPQHF.

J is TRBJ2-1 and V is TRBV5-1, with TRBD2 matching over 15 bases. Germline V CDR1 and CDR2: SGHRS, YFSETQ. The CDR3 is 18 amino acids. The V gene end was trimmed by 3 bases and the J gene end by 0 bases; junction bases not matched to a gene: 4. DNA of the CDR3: TGCGCCAGCAGCTCTGGACTAGCGGGGGGGAGCTCCTACAATGAGCAGTTCTTC. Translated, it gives CASSSGLAGGSSYNEQFF.

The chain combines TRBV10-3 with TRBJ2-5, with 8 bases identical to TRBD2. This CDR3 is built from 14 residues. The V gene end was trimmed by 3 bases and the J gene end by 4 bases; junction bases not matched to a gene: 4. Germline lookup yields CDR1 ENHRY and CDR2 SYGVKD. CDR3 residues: CAISESTSVETQYF. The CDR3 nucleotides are TGTGCCATCAGTGAATCGACTAGCGTAGAGACCCAGTACTTC.

This CDR3 reads CASSILTSGSYPLYNEQFF. DNA of the CDR3: TGTGCCAGTAGTATATTGACTAGCGGGAGCTATCCCCTCTACAATGAGCAGTTCTTC. The chain combines TRBV19 with TRBJ2-1; 12 positions agree with TRBD2. CDR1 LNHDA and CDR2 SQIVND come from the germline V gene (reference sequence). The CDR3 has 19 residues. V lost 2 bases, J lost 3 bases, and 11 bases stayed unmatched.

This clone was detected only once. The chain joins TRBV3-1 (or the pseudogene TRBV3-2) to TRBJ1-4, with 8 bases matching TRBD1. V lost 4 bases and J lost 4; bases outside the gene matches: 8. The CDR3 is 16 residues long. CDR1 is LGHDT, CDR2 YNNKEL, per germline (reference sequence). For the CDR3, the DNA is TGTGCCAGCAGCCGTCACACAGGGGGGAATAATGAAAAACTGTTTTTT. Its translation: CASSRHTGGNNEKLFF.

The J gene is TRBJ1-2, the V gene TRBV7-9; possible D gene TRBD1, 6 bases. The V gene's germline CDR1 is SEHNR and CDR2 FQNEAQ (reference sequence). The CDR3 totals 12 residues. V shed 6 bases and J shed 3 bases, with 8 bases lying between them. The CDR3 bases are TGTGCCAGCAGTCGACAGGACTATGGCTACACCTTC. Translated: CASSRQDYGYTF.

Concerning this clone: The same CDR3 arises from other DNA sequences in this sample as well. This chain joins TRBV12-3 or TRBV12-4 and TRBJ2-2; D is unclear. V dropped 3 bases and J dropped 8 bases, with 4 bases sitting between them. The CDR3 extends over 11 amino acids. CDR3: CASSFSGELFF. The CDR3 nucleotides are TGTGCCAGCAGTTTTAGTGGGGAGCTGTTTTTT.

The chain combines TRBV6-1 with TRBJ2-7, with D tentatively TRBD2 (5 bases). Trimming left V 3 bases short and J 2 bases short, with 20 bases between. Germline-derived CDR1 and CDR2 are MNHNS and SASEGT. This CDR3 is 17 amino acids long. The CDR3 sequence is CASSDQRSIPGTYEQYF. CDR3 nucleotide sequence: TGTGCCAGCAGTGACCAGAGGTCAATCCCGGGGACCTACGAGCAGTACTTC.